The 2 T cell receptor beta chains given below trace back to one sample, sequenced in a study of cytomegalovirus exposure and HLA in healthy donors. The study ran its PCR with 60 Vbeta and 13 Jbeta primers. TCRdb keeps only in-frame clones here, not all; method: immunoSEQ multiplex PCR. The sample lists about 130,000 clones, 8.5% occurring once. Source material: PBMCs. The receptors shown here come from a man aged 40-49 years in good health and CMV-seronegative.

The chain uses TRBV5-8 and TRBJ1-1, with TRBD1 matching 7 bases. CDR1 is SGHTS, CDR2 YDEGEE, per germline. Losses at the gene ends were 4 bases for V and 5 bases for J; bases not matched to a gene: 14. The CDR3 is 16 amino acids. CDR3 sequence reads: CASSHGEDRLRTEAFF. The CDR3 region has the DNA TGTGCCAGCAGCCACGGAGAGGACAGGCTAAGGACTGAAGCTTTCTTT.

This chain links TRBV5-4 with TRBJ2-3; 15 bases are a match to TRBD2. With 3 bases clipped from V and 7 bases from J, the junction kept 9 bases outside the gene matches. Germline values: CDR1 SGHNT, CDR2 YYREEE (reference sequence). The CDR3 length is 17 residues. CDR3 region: CASSSIRTSGGANTQYF. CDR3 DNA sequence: TGTGCCAGCAGCTCGATTCGGACTAGCGGGGGGGCCAATACGCAGTATTTT. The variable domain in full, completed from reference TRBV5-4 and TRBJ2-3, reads ETGVTQSPTHLIKTRGQQVTLRCSSQSGHNTVSWYQQALGQGPQFIFQYYREEENGRGNFPPRFSGLQFPNYSSELNVNALELDDSALYLCASSSIRTSGGANTQYFGPGTRLTVL.